This T cell receptor beta chain emerged from a study of blood T cell repertoires in COVID-19. Study context: Some COVID-19 samples were acute and others convalescent; all came from the United States, Italy and Spain. T cells, B-cell-depleted T cells, or PBMCs provided the cDNA or gDNA that served as material.

Methods used by the authors: Amplification from reference gene primers served as the basis for estimated nucleated cell counts. Here immunoSEQ multiplex PCR was the method, and the copy in TCRdb shows in-frame clones only, minus some. V and J calls plus clone size are reproduced from that table; the DNA served to infer D and trimming. The table has about 86,000 clones, roughly 78% seen once; the top ten hold 1.2%. After removal of 5 bases from V and 8 bases from J, the junction contained 6 bases not matched to a gene. The CDR3 has 14 amino acids. The germline gives CDR1 MGHDK, CDR2 SYGVNS. This chain links TRBV25-1 with TRBJ2-1; 10 positions match TRBD1. The sequenced sample consisted of peripheral blood. The origin of this receptor is a woman of 80 years or more with acute or convalescent COVID-19. The CDR3: CASSPGQGWDEQFF. Written as DNA, the CDR3 is TGTGCCAGCAGTCCGGGACAGGGGTGGGATGAGCAGTTCTTC.